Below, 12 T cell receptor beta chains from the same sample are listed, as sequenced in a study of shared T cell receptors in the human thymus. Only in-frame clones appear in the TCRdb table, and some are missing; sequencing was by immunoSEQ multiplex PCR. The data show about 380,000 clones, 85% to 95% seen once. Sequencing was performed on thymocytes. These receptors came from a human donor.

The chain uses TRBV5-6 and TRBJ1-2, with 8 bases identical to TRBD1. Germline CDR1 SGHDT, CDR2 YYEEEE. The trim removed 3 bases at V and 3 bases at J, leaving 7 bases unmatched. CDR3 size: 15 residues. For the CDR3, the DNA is TGTGCCAGCAGCTCGGACAGGGAATCAGACTATGGCTACACCTTC. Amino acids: CASSSDRESDYGYTF.

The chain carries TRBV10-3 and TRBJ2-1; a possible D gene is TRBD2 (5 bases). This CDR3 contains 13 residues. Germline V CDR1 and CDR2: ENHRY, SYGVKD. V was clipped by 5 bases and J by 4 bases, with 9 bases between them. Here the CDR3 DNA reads TGTGCCATCAGTTCCCCGGGGTACAATGAGCAGTTCTTC. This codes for CAISSPGYNEQFF.

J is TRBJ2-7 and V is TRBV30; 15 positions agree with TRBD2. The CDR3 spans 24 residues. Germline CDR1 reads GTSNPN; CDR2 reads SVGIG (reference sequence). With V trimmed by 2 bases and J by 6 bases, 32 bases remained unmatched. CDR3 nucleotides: TGTGCCTGGAGTAGAGGACCTTCTCTTACCGCCGGACTAGCGGGAGGGCAGACAGTTCTCGAGCAGTACTTC. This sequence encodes CAWSRGPSLTAGLAGGQTVLEQYF. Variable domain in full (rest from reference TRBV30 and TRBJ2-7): SQTIHQWPATLVQPVGSPLSLECTVEGTSNPNLYWYRQAAGRGLQLLFYSVGIGQISSEVPQNLSASRPQDRQFILSSKKLLLSDSGFYLCAWSRGPSLTAGLAGGQTVLEQYFGPGTRLTVT.

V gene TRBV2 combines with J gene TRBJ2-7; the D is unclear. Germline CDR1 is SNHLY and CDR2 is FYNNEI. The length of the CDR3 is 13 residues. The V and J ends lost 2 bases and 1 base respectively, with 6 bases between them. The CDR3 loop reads CASSERRSYEQYF. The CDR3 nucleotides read TGTGCCAGCAGTGAACGTCGGTCCTACGAGCAGTACTTC.

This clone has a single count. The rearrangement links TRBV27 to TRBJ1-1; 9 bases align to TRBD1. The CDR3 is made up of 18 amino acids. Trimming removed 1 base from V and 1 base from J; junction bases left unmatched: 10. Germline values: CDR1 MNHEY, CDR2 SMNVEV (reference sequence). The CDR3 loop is CASSLWNRGRGSNTEAFF. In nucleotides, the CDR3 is TGTGCCAGCAGTTTATGGAACAGGGGGCGCGGGTCGAACACTGAAGCTTTCTTT.

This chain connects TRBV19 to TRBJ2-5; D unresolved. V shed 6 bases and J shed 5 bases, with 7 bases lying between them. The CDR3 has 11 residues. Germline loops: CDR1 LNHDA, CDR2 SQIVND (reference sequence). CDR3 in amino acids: CASRGMETQYF. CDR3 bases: TGTGCCAGTAGGGGGATGGAGACCCAGTACTTC.

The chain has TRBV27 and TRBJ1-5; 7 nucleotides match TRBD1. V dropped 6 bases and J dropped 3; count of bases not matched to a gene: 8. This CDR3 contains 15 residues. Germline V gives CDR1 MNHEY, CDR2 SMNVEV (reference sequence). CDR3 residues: CASSSRRGLNQPQHF. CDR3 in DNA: TGTGCCAGCAGCTCCCGAAGGGGGCTCAATCAGCCCCAGCATTTT.

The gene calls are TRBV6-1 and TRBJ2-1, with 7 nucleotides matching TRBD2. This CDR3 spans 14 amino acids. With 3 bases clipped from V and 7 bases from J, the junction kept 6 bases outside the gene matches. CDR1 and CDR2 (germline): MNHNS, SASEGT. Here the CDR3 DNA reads TGTGCCAGCAGTGAGGCTAGCGGAGGGAATGAGCAGTTCTTC. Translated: CASSEASGGNEQFF.

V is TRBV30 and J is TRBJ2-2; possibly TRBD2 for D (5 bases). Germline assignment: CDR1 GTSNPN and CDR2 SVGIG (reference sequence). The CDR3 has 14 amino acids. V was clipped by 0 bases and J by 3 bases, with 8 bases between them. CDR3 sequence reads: CAWSVGLHTGELFF. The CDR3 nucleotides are TGTGCCTGGAGTGTAGGACTTCACACCGGGGAGCTGTTTTTT.

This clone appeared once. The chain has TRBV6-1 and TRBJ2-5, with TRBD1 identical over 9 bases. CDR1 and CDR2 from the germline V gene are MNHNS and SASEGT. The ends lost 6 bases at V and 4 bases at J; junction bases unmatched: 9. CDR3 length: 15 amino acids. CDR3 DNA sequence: TGTGCCAGCAGCCTACAGGGGGCCGGTTTAGAGACCCAGTACTTC. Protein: CASSLQGAGLETQYF.

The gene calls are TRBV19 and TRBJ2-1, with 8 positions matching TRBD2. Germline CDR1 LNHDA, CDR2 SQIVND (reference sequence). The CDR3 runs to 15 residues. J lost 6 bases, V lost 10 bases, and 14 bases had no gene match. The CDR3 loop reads CATHPAGGPRNEQFF. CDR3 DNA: TGTGCCACCCACCCCGCGGGAGGCCCCCGCAATGAGCAGTTCTTC.

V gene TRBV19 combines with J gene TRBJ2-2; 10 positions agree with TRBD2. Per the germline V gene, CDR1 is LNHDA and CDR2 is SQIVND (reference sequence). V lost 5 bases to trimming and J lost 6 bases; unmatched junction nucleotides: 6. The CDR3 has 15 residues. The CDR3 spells CASSPGTSVAGELFF. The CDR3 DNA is TGTGCCAGTAGTCCCGGGACTAGCGTCGCCGGGGAGCTGTTTTTT.